Reported below is one T cell receptor beta chain. The sample belongs to a study of blood T cell repertoires in COVID-19. As for the study in general: Donors in the United States, Italy and Spain gave samples during acute or convalescent COVID-19. The cDNA or gDNA used as material had been derived from T cells, B-cell-depleted T cells, or PBMCs.

V was clipped by 3 bases and J by 6 bases, with 9 bases between them. The CDR3 spans 11 residues. From germline, CDR1 is DFQATT and CDR2 SNEGSKA (reference sequence). The data were produced by immunoSEQ multiplex PCR, yet TCRdb's version contains in-frame clones alone and is incomplete. The data contain about 180,000 clones, roughly 81% of them singletons. Patients in Seattle were enrolled during active infection, then followed longitudinally. This TCR derives from a woman of 80 years or more with COVID-19, enrolled during active disease. This sequence joins TRBV20-1 and TRBJ2-7; D remains ambiguous. Sequencing used peripheral blood. CDR3 amino acids: CSASPQIEQYF. The CDR3 DNA reads TGCAGTGCTAGTCCCCAGATCGAGCAGTACTTC.